This T cell receptor beta chain originates from a study of blood T cell repertoires in COVID-19. This clone showed up just a few times. The CDR3 length is 12 residues. Trimming pared 2 bases from V and 7 bases from J, leaving 6 bases between. CDR1 is LNHNV and CDR2 is YYDKDF in the germline V gene (reference sequence). Profiling relied on immunoSEQ multiplex PCR, and the TCRdb table lists in-frame clones only, not all of them. The sample carries roughly 30,000 clones, roughly 83% recorded once. The source is an elderly man with active COVID-19. What was sequenced was peripheral blood. V is TRBV15 and J is TRBJ1-3; a possible D gene is TRBD1 (5 bases). This chain's CDR3 is CATSRSGNTIYF. The CDR3 DNA sequence: TGTGCCACCAGCAGATCAGGGAACACCATATATTTT.